These 28 T cell receptor beta chains came from one sample sequenced in a study of cytomegalovirus exposure and HLA in healthy donors. The PCR used 60 Vbeta and 13 Jbeta primers. Produced via immunoSEQ multiplex PCR; TCRdb's table is partial and in-frame only. Among 200,000 to 250,000 clones listed, more than 60% were seen once. Sequencing used PBMCs. Receptor source: a girl aged 2-10 years in good health and CMV-seronegative.

This clone was observed a single time. The chain is built from TRBV4-2 and TRBJ2-2; TRBD2 aligns across 11 bases. The ends lost 3 bases at V and 1 base at J; junction bases unmatched: 7. Looked up from germline, CDR1 is LGHNA and CDR2 is YNFKEQ. The CDR3 is 18 amino acids. CDR3 in amino acids: CASSQDSGTSGNTGELFF. The CDR3 nucleotides read TGTGCCAGCAGCCAGGACTCCGGGACTAGCGGGAACACCGGGGAGCTGTTTTTT.

This clone was found once. The chain recombines TRBV5-1 with TRBJ2-7; 7 bases map to TRBD2. CDR1 and CDR2 from the germline V gene are SGHRS and YFSETQ. With V trimmed by 4 bases and J by 7 bases, 14 bases remained unmatched. The CDR3 contains 15 residues. CDR3 region: CASSPQRGGRWEQYF. The CDR3 region has the DNA TGCGCCAGCAGCCCCCAGCGGGGCGGACGGTGGGAGCAGTACTTC.

V gene TRBV18 combines with J gene TRBJ1-5; TRBD1 matches at 8 bases. The V and J ends lost 2 bases and 3 bases, in that order; junction bases with no gene match: 3. This CDR3 comprises 15 residues. Germline V CDR1 and CDR2: KGHSH, LQKENI. DNA of the CDR3: TGTGCCAGCTCACCAGGACAGGGACTCAATCAGCCCCAGCATTTT. Its translation: CASSPGQGLNQPQHF.

The chain uses TRBV6-1 and TRBJ2-5, with 8 bases fitting TRBD1. The CDR3 loop spans 14 amino acids. Germline V gives CDR1 MNHNS, CDR2 SASEGT. After removal of 7 bases from V and 5 bases from J, the junction contained 9 bases not matched to a gene. The CDR3 sequence: CASMRTGSVETQYF. CDR3 nucleotide sequence: TGTGCCAGCATGAGGACAGGGTCAGTGGAGACCCAGTACTTC.

CDR3 DNA sequence: TGCAGTGCTAGACTGGCCGAAGCTTTCTTT. Translating it yields CSARLAEAFF. The chain couples TRBV20-1 to TRBJ1-1; D not certain. In germline, CDR1 is DFQATT, CDR2 SNEGSKA (reference sequence). Trimming stripped 2 bases from V and 8 bases from J, with 6 bases between. The CDR3 runs to 10 residues.

The chain carries TRBV5-6 and TRBJ2-5; TRBD1 is a possible D gene (5 bases). With 3 bases removed from V and 4 bases from J, the gap between germline ends came to 10 bases. The CDR3 runs to 13 residues. CDR1 and CDR2 (germline): SGHDT, YYEEEE. The CDR3 loop is CASSSGFGETQYF. CDR3 nucleotide sequence: TGTGCCAGCAGCTCAGGGTTCGGAGAGACCCAGTACTTC.

The gene calls are TRBV6-1 and TRBJ1-4; 7 bases are a match to TRBD1. The CDR3 spans 17 residues. CDR1 and CDR2 (germline): MNHNS, SASEGT. V was pared by 2 bases and J by 4 bases, with 10 bases of the junction left unmatched. The chain's CDR3 is CASSEFTRGTVNEKLFF. The CDR3 DNA follows: TGTGCCAGCAGTGAATTCACCCGTGGGACAGTTAATGAAAAACTGTTTTTT.

The genes are TRBV5-1 and TRBJ2-5; 9 nucleotides line up with TRBD2. The CDR3 is 15 amino acids. Germline CDR1 reads SGHRS; CDR2 reads YFSETQ. Unmatched junction bases numbered 6, after V lost 4 bases and J lost 2 bases. CDR3 coding DNA: TGCGCCAGCAGCAAAGGGACTAGCATTCAAGAGACCCAGTACTTC. Protein: CASSKGTSIQETQYF.

This clone was picked up a small number of times. The chain employs TRBV7-9 and TRBJ1-3; D not certain. There are 15 residues in the CDR3. V was trimmed by 4 bases and J by 3 bases, leaving 13 bases between them. Germline CDR1 reads SEHNR; CDR2 reads FQNEAQ (reference sequence). The CDR3 coding sequence is TGTGCCAGCAGCTCCTTGGAGGGTCATGGAAACACCATATATTTT. As protein: CASSSLEGHGNTIYF.

This clone was counted a single time. This CDR3 is CASRTGEEKLFF. CDR3 coding DNA: TGTGCCAGCAGGACAGGGGAAGAAAAACTGTTTTTT. The chain joins TRBV6-5 to TRBJ1-4; 8 bases are shared with TRBD1. The J segment lost 8 bases and the V segment lost 6 bases, leaving 2 bases of the junction unmatched. Germline V gene lookup returns CDR1 MNHEY and CDR2 SVGAGI. The CDR3 has 12 residues.

This clone was seen a few times. This rearrangement joins TRBV6-1 to TRBJ2-7; 8 nucleotides match TRBD1. CDR3 length: 13 residues. In germline, CDR1 is MNHNS, CDR2 SASEGT. V shed 7 bases and J 6 bases; nucleotides not matched to a gene: 8. The CDR3 sequence: CASNIDRGGEQYF. CDR3 nucleotide sequence: TGTGCCAGCAATATAGACAGGGGCGGCGAGCAGTACTTC.

This chain joins TRBV5-1 and TRBJ2-5; D remains ambiguous. Germline V CDR1 and CDR2: SGHRS, YFSETQ. The CDR3 extends over 14 amino acids. V lost 0 bases to trimming and J lost 3 bases, with 9 bases between them. The CDR3, as DNA: TGCGCCAGCAGCTTGGCCGGGTCGGAAGAGACCCAGTACTTC. It translates to CASSLAGSEETQYF.

The chain joins TRBV6-1 to TRBJ2-3; the D gene is possibly TRBD2 (6 bases). This CDR3 is 16 amino acids long. Trimming took 2 bases from V and 3 from J, leaving 15 bases between them. The germline V gene has CDR1 MNHNS and CDR2 SASEGT. The CDR3 bases are TGTGCCAGCAGTGAATCAAGACTAGTTCTAACAGATACGCAGTATTTT. Encoded protein: CASSESRLVLTDTQYF.

This clone was observed a single time. The chain has TRBV6-1 and TRBJ1-5; D unclear. V lost 3 bases, J lost 9 bases, and 12 bases lay in between. Germline V gene sequence: CDR1 MNHNS, CDR2 SASEGT. The CDR3 is 13 amino acids. For the CDR3, the DNA is TGTGCCAGCAGTGATCCAGGCGCAAGGCCCCAGCATTTT. Residues: CASSDPGARPQHF.

The table lists this clone with a few counts. V is TRBV5-6 and J is TRBJ1-5, with D unresolved. V lost 1 base to trimming and J lost 2 bases, with 13 bases between them. The germline V gene encodes CDR1 SGHDT and CDR2 YYEEEE. The CDR3 is made up of 16 amino acids. The CDR3 nucleotides read TGTGCCAGCAGCTTGATTGGAGATGCGCGCAATCAGCCCCAGCATTTT. This translates into CASSLIGDARNQPQHF.

The V call is TRBV2, the J call TRBJ2-7; D is unclear. Germline-derived CDR1 and CDR2 are SNHLY and FYNNEI. The CDR3 totals 16 residues. V lost 2 bases and J lost 2, with 16 bases in between. The chain's CDR3 is CASSESRLLVPYEQYF. CDR3 DNA: TGTGCCAGCAGTGAAAGCCGCCTTCTAGTCCCCTACGAGCAGTACTTC.

Remarks on this clone: A junction boundary mismatches the germline segment, possibly from a read error. CDR3 sequence (DNA): TGTTCCAGCAGCCAGGAGGCAGGCCAGAGCACTGAAGCTTTCTTT. Its translation is CSSSQEAGQSTEAFF. The chain employs TRBV7-9 and TRBJ1-1; D is unclear. CDR1 SEHNR and CDR2 FQNEAQ come from the germline V gene (reference sequence). The CDR3 is 15 residues long.

The V gene is TRBV18, the J gene TRBJ1-1; D is ambiguous. From germline, CDR1 is KGHSH and CDR2 LQKENI. The V end was cut by 3 bases, the J end by 0 bases, with 8 bases between. The CDR3 runs to 14 residues. In DNA form, the CDR3 reads TGTGCCAGCTCACCCAAAACGGTGAACACTGAAGCTTTCTTT. Translating it yields CASSPKTVNTEAFF.

The chain uses TRBV9 and TRBJ2-2; possibly TRBD2 for D (7 bases). V was clipped by 0 bases and J by 6 bases, with 12 bases between them. The CDR3 runs to 15 residues. Germline-derived CDR1 and CDR2 are SGDLS and YYNGEE. CDR3: CASSVEGGAPGELFF. DNA for the CDR3: TGTGCCAGCAGCGTAGAAGGGGGGGCGCCCGGGGAGCTGTTTTTT. Based on the CDR3 plus reference TRBV9 and TRBJ2-2, the full variable domain is DSGVTQTPKHLITATGQRVTLRCSPRSGDLSVYWYQQSLDQGLQFLIQYYNGEERAKGNILERFSAQQFPDLHSELNLSSLELGDSALYFCASSVEGGAPGELFFGEGSRLTVL.

The chain recombines TRBV4-1 with TRBJ2-1, with 7 nucleotides matching TRBD1. CDR1 MGHRA and CDR2 YSYEKL come from the germline V gene. The CDR3 covers 17 residues. The V and J ends lost 0 bases and 3 bases, in that order; junction bases with no gene match: 8. The CDR3 protein is CASSQEGRTGLYNEQFF. CDR3 DNA sequence: TGCGCCAGCAGCCAAGAGGGTAGGACAGGTCTCTACAATGAGCAGTTCTTC.

The chain is built from TRBV27 and TRBJ1-5, with unresolved D. This CDR3 contains 13 residues. Trimming took off 0 bases at V and 8 bases at J, with 8 bases between the two ends. Per the germline V gene, CDR1 is MNHEY and CDR2 is SMNVEV (reference sequence). The DNA for the CDR3 is TGTGCCAGCAGTTTATCCCTAGTGGAGCCCCAGCATTTT. It yields the protein CASSLSLVEPQHF.

The chain recombines TRBV27 with TRBJ2-1, with TRBD1 identical over 10 bases. V lost 7 bases, J lost 14 bases, and 8 bases stayed unmatched. In germline, CDR1 is MNHEY, CDR2 SMNVEV (reference sequence). The CDR3 has 12 residues. In nucleotides, the CDR3 is TGTGCCAGCACCGTAGGGACAGGGGAGAAGTTCTTC. This sequence encodes CASTVGTGEKFF.

The rearrangement links TRBV2 to TRBJ2-5; 11 positions match TRBD1. The closer fit of TRBJ2-7 to the DNA end suggests the J call may be wrong. The germline V gene has CDR1 SNHLY and CDR2 FYNNEI. The CDR3 loop spans 13 amino acids. CDR3 sequence: CASSRDRGYEQYF. The CDR3 nucleotides read TGTGCCAGCAGCCGGGACAGGGGGTACGAGCAGTACTTC.

CDR3 protein: CASGDTSSYNEQFF. The CDR3 region has the DNA TGTGCCAGCGGGGACACGAGCTCCTACAATGAGCAGTTCTTC. J is TRBJ2-1 and V is TRBV2, with D possibly matching TRBD1 (6 bases). Trimming left V 8 bases short and J 0 bases short, with 11 bases between. From germline, CDR1 is SNHLY and CDR2 FYNNEI. The CDR3 sequence is 14 residues long.

The chain carries TRBV13 and TRBJ2-5, with TRBD1 identical over 8 bases. The V gene's germline CDR1 is PRHDT and CDR2 FYEKMQ (reference sequence). V lost 5 bases and J lost 6; bases outside the gene matches: 11. The CDR3 runs to 15 residues. The CDR3 DNA reads TGTGCCAGCAGCCTTGATGCACAGGGGGGCCAGACCCAGTACTTC. Translated: CASSLDAQGGQTQYF.

V is TRBV5-1 and J is TRBJ2-3; 7 nucleotides line up with TRBD2. V trimming: 4 bases; J trimming: 0 bases; junction bases outside the gene matches: 5. The CDR3 is 15 amino acids. Looked up from germline, CDR1 is SGHRS and CDR2 is YFSETQ. The CDR3 DNA follows: TGCGCCAGCAGCCCTCAGCGGGGAAGCACAGATACGCAGTATTTT. This sequence encodes CASSPQRGSTDTQYF.

This chain links TRBV2 with TRBJ1-3, with TRBD1 matching over 9 bases. CDR1 is SNHLY and CDR2 is FYNNEI in the germline V gene. The CDR3 spans 16 residues. V lost 2 bases, J lost 0 bases, and 2 bases stayed unmatched. In DNA, the CDR3 is TGTGCCAGCAGTGAAAAGGGACAGGGCTCTGGAAACACCATATATTTT. Translated: CASSEKGQGSGNTIYF.

This sequence joins TRBV9 and TRBJ2-2, with TRBD1 matching over 10 bases. Germline CDR1 and CDR2: SGDLS and YYNGEE. The V segment lost 0 bases and the J segment 4 bases; nucleotides outside the gene matches: 3. There are 16 residues in the CDR3. Written as DNA, the CDR3 is TGTGCCAGCAGCGTAGATGGGACAGGGGTCACCGGGGAGCTGTTTTTT. It specifies CASSVDGTGVTGELFF.